This TCR beta chain was obtained from a study of blood T cell repertoires in COVID-19. Study as a whole: From the United States, Italy and Spain came samples of acute and convalescent COVID-19. In each case, the material was cDNA or gDNA derived from T cells, B-cell-depleted T cells, or PBMCs.

In the source study's methods: Estimated nucleated cell counts came from reference gene primer amplification. Using immunoSEQ multiplex PCR, the repertoire was profiled, and TCRdb retains in-frame clones only, with some absent. That table gives V, J and clone size, and the DNA gave D and trimming. The sample yields about 98,000 clones, about 86% seen once. The V end lost 7 bases, the J end lost 2 bases, and 6 bases lay between the germline ends. The length of the CDR3 is 11 residues. CDR1 and CDR2 (germline): SNHLY, FYNNEI. The source is a man aged 60 to 69 with acute or convalescent COVID-19. This sequence joins TRBV2 and TRBJ2-7, with D possibly matching TRBD1 (6 bases). Specimen: peripheral blood. CDR3 sequence reads: CASTGAYEQYF. CDR3 coding DNA: TGTGCCAGCACAGGGGCCTACGAGCAGTACTTC.